A single sample is the source of the 13 T cell receptor beta chains below, sequenced in a study of blood T cell repertoires in COVID-19 (TCRdb year 2020). Library preparation employed the immunoSEQ multiplex PCR assay. The source is immuneACCESS, and TCRdb retained only in-frame sequences with V and J called. Part of the clones is not carried over; for the studies checked, unresolved V genes explain less than half of this, and the remainder is unexplained. The sample profile shows more than 95,000 clones; around 86% of them were found once. The ten largest clonotypes hold 30% to 45% of the sample. The sample taken for sequencing was peripheral blood. The receptors were sampled from a man older than 75 with acute or convalescent COVID-19.

The chain joins TRBV5-1 to TRBJ2-2; 10 nucleotides match TRBD1. Losses at the gene ends were 7 bases for V and 6 bases for J; bases not matched to a gene: 18. CDR1 is SGHRS and CDR2 is YFSETQ in the germline V gene. The CDR3 has 18 amino acids. CDR3 protein: CASRQGASSSLDAGELFF. The CDR3 DNA reads TGCGCCAGCCGACAGGGGGCAAGTTCGAGTTTAGATGCCGGGGAGCTGTTTTTT.

The J gene is TRBJ1-4, the V gene TRBV5-4; TRBD1 might be the D (5 bases). This CDR3 comprises 14 residues. Germline V gene lookup returns CDR1 SGHNT and CDR2 YYREEE (reference sequence). Deletions cut 4 bases from V and 8 bases from J, with 15 bases between. CDR3 DNA: TGTGCCAGCAGCACCCGGGGGGGAAGAGAAAAACTGTTTTTT. This gives the protein CASSTRGGREKLFF. Together with reference TRBV5-4 and TRBJ1-4, the CDR3 gives the full variable domain: ETGVTQSPTHLIKTRGQQVTLRCSSQSGHNTVSWYQQALGQGPQFIFQYYREEENGRGNFPPRFSGLQFPNYSSELNVNALELDDSALYLCASSTRGGREKLFFGSGTQLSVL.

This chain joins TRBV6-5 and TRBJ2-1, with D possibly being TRBD2 (6 bases). Per germline, CDR1 MNHEY and CDR2 SVGAGI. V gave up 7 bases and J gave up 9 bases, with 13 bases separating them. The CDR3 has 12 residues. Here the CDR3 DNA reads TGTGCCAGCATATATGCGGGACTTGAGCAGTTCTTC. It yields the protein CASIYAGLEQFF.

The chain links TRBV30 to TRBJ2-5, with a weak D call TRBD2 (6 bases). The germline V gene encodes CDR1 GTSNPN and CDR2 SVGIG (reference sequence). This CDR3 spans 16 amino acids. V was pared by 1 base and J by 0 bases, with 15 bases between. The CDR3: CAWSANGGSYQETQYF. The CDR3 nucleotides read TGTGCCTGGAGTGCTAACGGGGGATCATACCAAGAGACCCAGTACTTC. Using reference TRBV30 and TRBJ2-5 for the parts outside the CDR3, the full variable domain is SQTIHQWPATLVQPVGSPLSLECTVEGTSNPNLYWYRQAAGRGLQLLFYSVGIGQISSEVPQNLSASRPQDRQFILSSKKLLLSDSGFYLCAWSANGGSYQETQYFGPGTRLLVL.

V usage is TRBV6-2 or TRBV6-3 and J usage is TRBJ2-5; the D gene is possibly TRBD1 (5 bases). The germline V gene has CDR1 MNHEY and CDR2 SVGEGT. V was pared by 0 bases and J by 7 bases, with 15 bases between. The CDR3 totals 15 residues. CDR3 sequence reads: CASSYSLSGAGTQYF. In nucleotides, the CDR3 is TGTGCCAGCAGTTACTCGTTAAGTGGGGCAGGGACCCAGTACTTC.

The chain combines TRBV6-1 with TRBJ1-1, with TRBD1 matching 7 bases. The CDR3 covers 15 residues. Per the germline V gene, CDR1 is MNHNS and CDR2 is SASEGT. Trimming removed 6 bases from V and 1 base from J; junction bases left unmatched: 8. DNA of the CDR3: TGTGCCAGCAGCCTAACAGGGGCCCAGAACACTGAAGCTTTCTTT. Amino acid sequence: CASSLTGAQNTEAFF.

This chain connects TRBV6-6 to TRBJ1-1, with 7 bases lining up with TRBD1. The CDR3 contains 15 residues. Germline values: CDR1 MNHNY, CDR2 SVGAGI (reference sequence). Germline trimming cut 6 bases from V and 0 bases from J; bases unmatched to any gene: 7. CDR3 nucleotides: TGTGCCAGCAGGCCCCGGGGACAGATGAACACTGAAGCTTTCTTT. It translates to CASRPRGQMNTEAFF.

The chain employs TRBV29-1 and TRBJ2-2, with 8 bases lining up with TRBD2. V dropped 7 bases and J dropped 5; count of bases not matched to a gene: 6. CDR1 SQVTM and CDR2 ANQGSEA come from the germline V gene. CDR3 length: 13 amino acids. The CDR3 DNA follows: TGCAGCGCGGGACTAGTCGGGACCGGGGAGCTGTTTTTT. Translating gives CSAGLVGTGELFF.

V is TRBV2 and J is TRBJ2-3, with a tentative D call TRBD2 (6 bases). In germline, CDR1 is SNHLY, CDR2 FYNNEI. Trimming left V 5 bases short and J 0 bases short, with 9 bases between. The length of the CDR3 is 14 residues. CDR3 bases: TGTGCCAGCAGTAGGAGGGATAGCACAGATACGCAGTATTTT. This gives the protein CASSRRDSTDTQYF.

The chain recombines TRBV5-1 with TRBJ2-1; 10 positions match TRBD2. Germline assignment: CDR1 SGHRS and CDR2 YFSETQ. With V trimmed by 2 bases and J by 8 bases, 4 bases remained unmatched. There are 14 residues in the CDR3. The CDR3 loop is CASSFGTSEDEQFF. CDR3 nucleotides: TGCGCCAGCAGCTTCGGGACTAGCGAGGATGAGCAGTTCTTC.

The V gene is TRBV15, the J gene TRBJ1-1, with D possibly being TRBD1 (6 bases). V gave up 1 base and J gave up 8 bases, with 11 bases separating them. The CDR3 totals 13 residues. Looked up from germline, CDR1 is LNHNV and CDR2 is YYDKDF (reference sequence). The CDR3 reads CATSRVRTGEAFF. CDR3 in DNA: TGTGCCACCAGCAGAGTTCGCACAGGGGAAGCTTTCTTT. Full variable domain (rest looked up from reference TRBV15 and TRBJ1-1): DAMVIQNPRYQVTQFGKPVTLSCSQTLNHNVMYWYQQKSSQAPKLLFHYYDKDFNNEADTPDNFQSRRPNTSFCFLDIRSPGLGDTAMYLCATSRVRTGEAFFGQGTRLTVV.

The CDR3, as DNA: TGTGCCAGCAGTTACTCGACAGGGGGCAGTGAAGCTTTCTTT. This gives the protein CASSYSTGGSEAFF. This rearrangement joins TRBV6-5 to TRBJ1-1; 10 nucleotides agree with TRBD1. Trimming took 0 bases from V and 7 from J; bases not matched to a gene: 2. Per the germline V gene, CDR1 is MNHEY and CDR2 is SVGAGI. The CDR3 totals 14 residues.

This chain joins TRBV5-5 and TRBJ1-1, with 8 bases matching TRBD1. The CDR3 contains 16 residues. Unmatched junction bases numbered 6, after V lost 1 base and J lost 1 base. The germline CDR1 and CDR2 sequences are SGHKS and YYEKEE (reference sequence). The CDR3 DNA reads TGTGCCAGCAGCTTGCCCCGGACAGGGAGGAACACTGAAGCTTTCTTT. Translated: CASSLPRTGRNTEAFF.